This T cell receptor beta chain was captured in a study of blood T cell repertoires in COVID-19 (TCRdb year 2020). Turning to the overall study: Collaborator samples came from the United States, Italy and Spain and covered acute and convalescent phases of COVID-19. The material from the prospective study consisted of cDNA or gDNA derived from T cells, B-cell-depleted T cells, or PBMCs. Deeply sampled blood TCRbeta repertoires from subjects exposed to, actively infected with, or recovered from COVID-19 were included in the dataset. The repertoires were released in a freely available public database meant as a resource for research on the immune response to SARS-CoV-2. Samples were obtained from the ongoing ImmuneRACE study (first 160 participants) and from 1,200 or so subjects provided by 6 global collaborators. A de-identified subject ID, COVID-19 status, age in years and sex were almost always included in the sample metadata. Where available, HLA class I and class II types were obtained from metadata supplied by the sample provider rather than from assay-based typing. Beyond this particular receptor, the publication reports: How much clinical and demographic metadata was included differed by source and by participant, and the metadata was provided uncurated.

Enrolling through a virtual design, the prospective study's participants ranged in age from roughly 18 to 90 years and lived across 24 United States geographic areas. Cohort assignment in the prospective study relied on participant-reported clinical history from a screening survey and a study questionnaire. For ImmuneRACE Cohort 3, a participant was defined as recovered based on two consecutive negative NP/OP PCR tests, clearance by a healthcare professional, or resolution of symptoms. Mobile phlebotomists in the prospective study collected whole blood, serum and a nasopharyngeal or oropharyngeal swab from every participant. Participants in the prospective study had the option to provide additional blood draws and questionnaires over an approximately 2-month period. Before DNA extraction, prospective study blood samples were shipped either frozen or at room temperature. TCRbeta CDR3 regions were amplified from genomic DNA by means of the immunoSEQ Assay, a bias-controlled multiplex PCR. Under the source paper's analysis protocol: Nucleated cell counts per sample were estimated from amplification of reference gene primers within the assay. To quantify the absolute abundance of each unique TCRbeta CDR3 rearrangement, sequence reads were collapsed and filtered. Productive Simpson clonality was computed per sample as the square root of Simpson's diversity index over productive rearrangements. This is the immuneACCESS table as TCRdb keeps it, with only in-frame sequences that have V and J called. A part of the clones is gone; compared with another copy, unresolved V genes explain less than half, and the rest is unexplained. The DNA gave D and trimming, while V, J and clone size come from that table. The sample table contains 300,000 to 450,000 clones; only one count was recorded for about 90% of them. 1% to 1.5% of the sample comes from the top ten.

Measured from the cysteine to the phenylalanine, the CDR3 is 14 residues long. This entry keeps only the CDR3 DNA: 42 bases, framed from base 1. Trimming leaves V shorter by 4 bases and J shorter by 3 bases, with the junction holding 5 bases beyond the gene matches. CDR1 LGHDT and CDR2 YNNKEL were looked up in the germline V gene (reference sequence). The sample holds one count of this clone. This clone's antigen is unknown. No much larger clone exists at a distance of one base, and base qualities are not known. This sequence was found in a man younger than 45 who had recovered from COVID-19. What was sequenced was PBMCs or T cells enriched from blood (not recorded which). The chain uses TRBV3-1 (or the pseudogene TRBV3-2) and TRBJ2-7; TRBD1 matches 8 bases in the middle. The CDR3 in this case is CASSPRTGLYEQYF. The sequence in DNA is TGTGCCAGCAGCCCAAGGACAGGGCTCTACGAGCAGTACTTC.